This TCR beta chain appears in the sequencing data of a study of blood T cell repertoires in COVID-19 (dated by TCRdb to about 2020). About the full investigation: Samples covering the acute and convalescent phases of COVID-19 were provided by collaborators in the United States, Italy and Spain. The prospective study material was composed of cDNA or gDNA derived from T cells, B-cell-depleted T cells, or PBMCs. The dataset comprised deeply sampled blood TCRbeta repertoires from subjects exposed to, actively infected with, or recovered from COVID-19. The repertoires were released in a freely available public database intended as a resource for research on the immune response to SARS-CoV-2. Samples were obtained from the ongoing ImmuneRACE study (first 160 participants) and from roughly 1,300 subjects provided by 6 global collaborators. Nearly every sample came with metadata listing a de-identified subject ID, COVID-19 status, age in years and sex. Where available, HLA class I and class II types were taken from metadata supplied by the sample provider and were not determined by assay-based typing. On the study overall, not on this receptor specifically: Clinical and demographic metadata were provided uncurated, with the amount varying by source and participant.

One collaborating source in Seattle enrolled patients during active infection and followed them longitudinally through the course of disease. The collaborating institutions used their own protocols to collect whole blood in K2EDTA tubes. For TCRbeta analysis, collaborators shipped samples in one of three forms: frozen whole blood, isolated PBMCs, or DNA extracted from either of those sample types. TCRbeta CDR3 regions were amplified from genomic DNA by means of the immunoSEQ Assay, a bias-controlled multiplex PCR. For the original study's pipeline: The number of nucleated cells in each sample was estimated by amplification of reference gene primers within the assay. To quantify the absolute abundance of each unique TCRbeta CDR3 rearrangement, sequence reads were collapsed and filtered. For each sample, productive Simpson clonality was calculated by taking the square root of Simpson's diversity index across productive rearrangements. TCRdb's version of the immuneACCESS table is confined to in-frame rearrangements and falls short of the full clone set. An unresolved V gene accounts for under half of the shortfall where checked; the remainder is of unknown origin. That table supplies the V and J calls and clone size; D and trimming were determined from the DNA. The sample yields 200,000 to 300,000 clones; about nine tenths were counted once. The ten largest clones capture roughly 6% of the sample.

Measured from the cysteine to the phenylalanine, the CDR3 is 17 residues long. Kept here is only the CDR3 DNA, which spans 51 bases and is read in frame from base 1. Trimming takes 4 bases off V and 0 bases off J; junction bases not matched to a gene: 8. CDR1 and CDR2 are drawn from the germline V gene: SGDLS, YYNGEE. With regard to this clone: Its antigen specificity is not known. No quality values exist for individual bases; no much larger clone is one base distant.

This sequence originates from a woman in her thirties with COVID-19, enrolled during active disease. Sequencing used peripheral blood. The chain is assembled from TRBV9 and TRBJ2-1, with 9 bases in between that match TRBD1. The sequenced DNA is TGTGCCAGCAGCTCATCCCGACAGGGGGGCTCCTACAATGAGCAGTTCTTC. Its protein is CASSSSRQGGSYNEQFF.